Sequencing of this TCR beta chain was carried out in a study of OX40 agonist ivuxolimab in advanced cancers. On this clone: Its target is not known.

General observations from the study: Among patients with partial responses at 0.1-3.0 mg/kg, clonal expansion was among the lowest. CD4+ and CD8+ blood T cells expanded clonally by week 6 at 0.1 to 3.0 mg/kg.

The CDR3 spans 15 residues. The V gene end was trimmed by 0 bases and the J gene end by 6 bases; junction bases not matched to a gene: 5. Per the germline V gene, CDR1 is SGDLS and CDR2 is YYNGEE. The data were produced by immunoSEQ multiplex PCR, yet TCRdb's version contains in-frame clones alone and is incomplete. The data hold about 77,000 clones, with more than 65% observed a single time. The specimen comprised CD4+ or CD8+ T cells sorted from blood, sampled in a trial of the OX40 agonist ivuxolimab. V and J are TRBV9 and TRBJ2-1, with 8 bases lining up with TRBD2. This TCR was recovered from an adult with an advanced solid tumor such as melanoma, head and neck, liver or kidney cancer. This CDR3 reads CASSVGGTRVNEQFF. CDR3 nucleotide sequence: TGTGCCAGCAGCGTAGGGGGGACTAGGGTCAATGAGCAGTTCTTC.